A single sample gave rise to the 7 T cell receptor beta chains below, sequenced in a study of blood T cell repertoires in COVID-19. The assay was immunoSEQ multiplex PCR, and TCRdb's table has in-frame clones only and misses some. The repertoire holds roughly 250,000 clones, more than 75% seen once, with 1.5% to 2% in the top ten. The source material was PBMCs or T cells enriched from blood (not recorded which). These receptors originate from a woman aged 50 to 60 who had recovered from COVID-19.

This chain links TRBV12-3 or TRBV12-4 with TRBJ1-1; D not certain. This CDR3 has 13 residues. V was shortened by 8 bases and J by 3 bases, with 13 bases between the two germline ends. The CDR3 here is CASLYTRDTEAFF. CDR3 DNA: TGTGCCAGCCTTTACACTAGAGACACTGAAGCTTTCTTT.

This clone was found a few times. The V gene is TRBV7-2, the J gene TRBJ2-5; D uncertain. Between the trimmed V and J ends, which lost 5 bases and 2 bases, there was a span of 6 bases. The CDR3 is 12 amino acids. Germline loops: CDR1 SGHTA, CDR2 FQGNSA. CDR3: CASSHNQETQYF. The CDR3 DNA reads as TGTGCCAGCAGCCACAATCAAGAGACCCAGTACTTC.

V gene TRBV7-9 combines with J gene TRBJ2-3, with 10 bases that match TRBD2. Germline CDR1 is SEHNR and CDR2 is FQNEAQ (reference sequence). This CDR3 is built from 16 residues. V lost 5 bases, J lost 0 bases, and 5 bases stayed unmatched. CDR3 in amino acids: CASSELAGASTDTQYF. In nucleotides, the CDR3 is TGTGCCAGCAGCGAGCTAGCGGGGGCTAGCACAGATACGCAGTATTTT. Full variable domain (missing parts from reference TRBV7-9 and TRBJ2-3): DTGVSQNPRHKITKRGQNVTFRCDPISEHNRLYWYRQTLGQGPEFLTYFQNEAQLEKSRLLSDRFSAERPKGSFSTLEIQRTEQGDSAMYLCASSELAGASTDTQYFGPGTRLTVL.

The V and J genes are TRBV19 and TRBJ2-2; 9 bases agree with TRBD1. Germline trimming cut 6 bases from V and 4 bases from J; bases unmatched to any gene: 3. Germline V CDR1 and CDR2: LNHDA, SQIVND (reference sequence). The CDR3 contains 14 residues. The CDR3 DNA reads TGTGCCAGTAGGGGGACAGGGATCACCGGGGAGCTGTTTTTT. This sequence encodes CASRGTGITGELFF.

The chain links TRBV7-9 to TRBJ1-6; a possible D gene is TRBD1 (5 bases). Trimming stripped 11 bases from V and 5 bases from J, with 13 bases between. Germline lookup yields CDR1 SEHNR and CDR2 FQNEAQ (reference sequence). CDR3 length: 13 residues. CDR3 bases: TGTGCCGGGGCAGGGATGGATAATTCACCCCTCCACTTT. As protein: CAGAGMDNSPLHF.

On this clone itself: Other DNA sequences from this sample encode an identical CDR3 as well. The rearrangement links TRBV3-1 (or the pseudogene TRBV3-2) to TRBJ2-7; 7 nucleotides align to TRBD1. Germline values: CDR1 LGHDT, CDR2 YNNKEL (reference sequence). Trimming removed 2 bases from V and 0 bases from J; junction bases left unmatched: 1. The CDR3 has 14 amino acids. In DNA form, the CDR3 reads TGTGCCAGCAGCCAAAGGGACAGCTCCTACGAGCAGTACTTC. Translated: CASSQRDSSYEQYF.

The chain employs TRBV15 and TRBJ2-5, with D tentatively TRBD1 (6 bases). Germline V CDR1 and CDR2: LNHNV, YYDKDF (reference sequence). Trimming stripped 1 base from V and 2 bases from J, with 8 bases between. The CDR3 runs 14 residues. CDR3 protein: CATSRGGQQETQYF. In nucleotides, the CDR3 is TGTGCCACCAGCAGAGGTGGACAGCAAGAGACCCAGTACTTC.